A selection of T cell receptor beta chains follows, all from one sample in a study of blood T cell repertoires in COVID-19. Profiled with immunoSEQ multiplex PCR; TCRdb holds only in-frame clones, not every one. Altogether about 180,000 clones are present, more than 70% being singletons, with the ten largest covering 15% to 20%. Sequencing was performed on peripheral blood. These receptors were obtained from a person aged 65 to 85 with COVID-19, enrolled during active disease. Each CDR3 is given with its conserved first and last residue. A D gene is named only where the DNA matches it firmly. Rows may omit the clone size; those that give it use once, few, many or a size class.

V	size	J	D	DNA	CDR3
TRBV19	-	TRBJ2-1	-	TGTGCCAGTAGTGGTGGCGGGACCCTTGAGCAGTTCTTC	CASSGGGTLEQFF
TRBV30	few	TRBJ1-1	-	TGTGCCTGGAGTGTATGGGGGGGGACGAACACTGAAGCTTTCTTT	CAWSVWGGTNTEAFF
TRBV14	-	TRBJ2-1	-	TGTGCCAGCAGCCGGGGCATGGTGGGAATTGAGCAGTTCTTC	CASSRGMVGIEQFF
TRBV5-6	-	TRBJ1-4	-	TGTGCCAGCAGCCCGTGGGTTGTTAGGGGTAATGAAAAACTGTTTTTT	CASSPWVVRGNEKLFF
TRBV11-3	-	TRBJ2-7	-	TGTGCCAGCGCACTAGGTTCTGAGGGAGGCGAGCAGTACTTC	CASALGSEGGEQYF
TRBV7-9	-	TRBJ1-1	-	TGTGCCAGCAGCTTAGCCGTTTCAGGGTATGGGTCTGAAGCTTTCTTT	CASSLAVSGYGSEAFF
TRBV6-5	few	TRBJ1-2	-	TGTGCCAGCAGTTATACAGTTGCAGGGGATGGCTACACCTTC	CASSYTVAGDGYTF
TRBV7-9	-	TRBJ2-5	TRBD1	TGTGCCAGCAGCCTAAGGGGACAGGTACAAGAGACCCAGTACTTC	CASSLRGQVQETQYF
TRBV3-1/TRBV3-2	-	TRBJ2-7	TRBD1	TGTGCCAGCAGCCAATTGTGGACAGGGGTTCACTACGAGCAGTACTTC	CASSQLWTGVHYEQYF
TRBV7-2	-	TRBJ2-7	TRBD1	TGTGCCAGCAGCTTAGCACCGGGACAGACCTACGAGCAGTACTTC	CASSLAPGQTYEQYF
TRBV19	-	TRBJ1-6	-	TGTGCCAGTAGTATCGGAGGGATCAATTCACCCCTCCACTTT	CASSIGGINSPLHF
TRBV3-1/TRBV3-2	many	TRBJ1-6	-	TGTGCCAGCAGCCAACCGACCGGGAGCTCCTATAATTCACCCCTCCACTTT	CASSQPTGSSYNSPLHF
TRBV12-3/TRBV12-4	-	TRBJ2-3	-	TGTGCCAGCAGAAACTTTATCACAGATACGCAGTATTTT	CASRNFITDTQYF
TRBV23-1	few	TRBJ1-5	-	TGCGCCAGCAGACAAAGGGGGGGCACCGGGAAGGAAGTTTGGCATTTT	CASRQRGGTGKEVWHF
TRBV18	-	TRBJ2-7	-	TGTGCCAGCTCACCGAAGCGGACAGACTACTACGAGCAGTACTTC	CASSPKRTDYYEQYF
TRBV29-1	few	TRBJ2-1	-	TGCAGCGTTGAGACTGCTGGGAATGAGCAGTTCTTC	CSVETAGNEQFF
TRBV5-6	-	TRBJ1-2	-	TGTGCCAGCAGCTTACGACAGACCGGCCTCTATGGCTACACCTTC	CASSLRQTGLYGYTF
TRBV5-1	-	TRBJ2-7	-	TGCGCCAGCAGCACCCATCATGGGAGGAACGAGCAGTACTTC	CASSTHHGRNEQYF
TRBV30	medium-sized	TRBJ2-1	TRBD1	TGTGCCTGGAGTGCAGGGGGTGGGTTGAATGAGCAGTTCTTC	CAWSAGGGLNEQFF
TRBV3-1/TRBV3-2	-	TRBJ2-1	TRBD1	TGTGCCAGCAGCCGGCAGGGGGCCTACAATGAGCAGTTCTTC	CASSRQGAYNEQFF
TRBV28	few	TRBJ1-5	TRBD1	TGTGCCGGAACCGGGACAGGGGTTTATAAGCCCAATCAGCCCCAGCATTTT	CAGTGTGVYKPNQPQHF
TRBV28	once	TRBJ2-7	-	TGTGCCAGCAGCCTTCAGGGGAGAACCTACGAGCAGTACTTC	CASSLQGRTYEQYF
TRBV28	-	TRBJ1-4	TRBD1	TGTGCCAGCAATCCCTCGTCACGGGGGACAGGCGAAAAACTGTTTTTT	CASNPSSRGTGEKLFF
TRBV19	-	TRBJ2-3	-	TGTGCCAGTAGTATATTGGTTGGGGGCGCGCACACAGATACGCAGTATTTT	CASSILVGGAHTDTQYF
TRBV7-9	-	TRBJ1-1	-	TGTGCCAGCAGCCTAAACCCCGGCACTGAAGCTTTCTTT	CASSLNPGTEAFF
TRBV30	-	TRBJ2-3	TRBD2	TGTGCCTGGAGGCGACTCAGCGGGAGAACGGCAGATACGCAGTATTTT	CAWRRLSGRTADTQYF
TRBV14	-	TRBJ1-1	TRBD1	TGTGCCAGCAGTTACTCCGGGACAGGGGGCCGAGCTTTCTTT	CASSYSGTGGRAFF
TRBV2	few	TRBJ2-3	TRBD2	TGTGCCAGCAAGGTCCGACAGACTAGCGCAGATACGCAGTATTTT	CASKVRQTSADTQYF
TRBV5-6	few	TRBJ1-1	-	TGTGCCAGCAGCTTTGAGGCTACATACACTGAAGCTTTCTTT	CASSFEATYTEAFF
TRBV19	-	TRBJ2-3	TRBD1	TGTGCCAGTAGTACCTCGACAGGGTCATGGGATACGCAGTATTTT	CASSTSTGSWDTQYF
TRBV24-1	-	TRBJ2-3	-	TGTGCCACCAGTGATCCAGGGGTCAGCACAGATACGCAGTATTTT	CATSDPGVSTDTQYF
TRBV28	-	TRBJ1-2	-	TGTGCCAGCAGTTTTGTCCGGGGATCGGACACCTTC	CASSFVRGSDTF
TRBV28	-	TRBJ2-7	TRBD2	TGTGCCAGCAGTGGGACTAGAGTCCCCTACGAGCAGTACTTC	CASSGTRVPYEQYF
TRBV6-1	-	TRBJ2-1	-	TGTGCCAGCAGTGAATGGGGCTATGAGCAGTTCTTC	CASSEWGYEQFF
TRBV9	-	TRBJ1-2	-	TGTGCCAGCAGCGTAAACGGAGCGCGGGGCTACACCTTC	CASSVNGARGYTF
TRBV2	-	TRBJ2-7	-	TGTGCCAGCAGTACGGTAGGGGACTGGGACTACGAGCAGTACTTC	CASSTVGDWDYEQYF
TRBV6-1	-	TRBJ2-7	TRBD1	TGTGCCAGCAGTGAGGAAATCCGGGACAGAAGGTACGAGCAGTACTTC	CASSEEIRDRRYEQYF
TRBV7-3	-	TRBJ1-1	TRBD1	TGTGCCAGCAGCTTAAACAGCCCCCGACAGGGGAACACTGAAGCTTTCTTT	CASSLNSPRQGNTEAFF
TRBV2	-	TRBJ2-5	TRBD2	TGTGCCAGCAGCGCTGGGACTAAAGAGACCCAGTACTTC	CASSAGTKETQYF
TRBV12-3/TRBV12-4	-	TRBJ2-1	TRBD1	TGTGCCAGCAGTTTGGGACAGTACAATGAGCAGTTCTTC	CASSLGQYNEQFF
TRBV27	once	TRBJ2-7	-	TGTGCCAGCAGTTGGTCCAGTCTCTCCTACGAGCAGTACTTC	CASSWSSLSYEQYF
TRBV27	-	TRBJ1-6	TRBD1	TGTGCCAGCAGTTTCGACAGGGAGTCACCCCTCCACTTT	CASSFDRESPLHF
TRBV7-9	-	TRBJ1-4	TRBD1	TGTGCCAGCAGCTCCCCCCCGGGACAGACGAATGAAAAACTGTTTTTT	CASSSPPGQTNEKLFF
TRBV7-8	-	TRBJ1-1	TRBD1	TGTGCCAGCAGCTTAGCCGGGGGCAGGGGGAGGAACACTGAAGCTTTCTTT	CASSLAGGRGRNTEAFF
TRBV9	-	TRBJ2-2	-	TGTGCCAGCAGTACAGAACCCAATGCCGGGGAGCTGTTTTTT	CASSTEPNAGELFF
TRBV24-1	-	TRBJ2-1	-	TGTGCCACCAGTGATTCCCCCGGGGATGAGCAGTTCTTC	CATSDSPGDEQFF
TRBV7-9	-	TRBJ1-5	TRBD1	TGTGCCAGCAGCTTAAGGACAGGACCAAGCAATCAGCCCCAGCATTTT	CASSLRTGPSNQPQHF
TRBV9	-	TRBJ2-2	TRBD2	TGTGCCAGCAGCGCTAGCGGGAGGGCGAACACCGGGGAGCTGTTTTTT	CASSASGRANTGELFF
TRBV20-1	-	TRBJ2-1	TRBD2	TGCAGTGCTAGTCTCAGCGGGAGCTTCTCCTACAATGAGCAGTTCTTC	CSASLSGSFSYNEQFF
TRBV5-6	-	TRBJ2-3	TRBD2	TGTGCCAGCAGCTGGTGGGGGGGAAGTAGCACAGATACGCAGTATTTT	CASSWWGGSSTDTQYF